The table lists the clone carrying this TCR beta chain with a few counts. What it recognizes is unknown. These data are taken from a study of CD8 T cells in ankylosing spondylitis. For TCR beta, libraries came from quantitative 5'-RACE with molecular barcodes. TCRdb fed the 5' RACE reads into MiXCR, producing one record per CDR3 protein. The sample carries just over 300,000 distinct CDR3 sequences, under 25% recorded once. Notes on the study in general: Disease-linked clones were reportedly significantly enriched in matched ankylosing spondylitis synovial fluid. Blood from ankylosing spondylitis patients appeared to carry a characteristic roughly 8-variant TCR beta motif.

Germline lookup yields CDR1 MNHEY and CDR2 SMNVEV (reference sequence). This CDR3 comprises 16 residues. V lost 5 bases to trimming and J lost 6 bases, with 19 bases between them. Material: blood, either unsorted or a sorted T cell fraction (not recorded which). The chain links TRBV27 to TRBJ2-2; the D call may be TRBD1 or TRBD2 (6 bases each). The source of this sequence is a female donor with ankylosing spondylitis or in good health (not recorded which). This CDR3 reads CASSLTGGRRAGELFF. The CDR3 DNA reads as TGTGCCAGCAGTCTCACCGGGGGCCGGCGGGCCGGGGAGCTGTTTTTT.